This TCR beta chain was profiled in a study of CD8 T cells in ankylosing spondylitis. Points from the study as a whole: A TCR beta motif made of several highly homologous variants seemed typical of ankylosing spondylitis blood.

TCRdb re-analysed the 5' RACE reads in MiXCR, keeping a single row per CDR3 protein. This sample carries 200,000 to 300,000 distinct CDR3 sequences, 8% to 9.5% of them seen once, and the ten largest clones take under 7.5%. This clonotype was seen repeatedly, ten times or more. Antigen unknown. The CDR3 is made up of 14 amino acids. V gave up 5 bases and J gave up 0 bases, with 10 bases separating them. Germline V gene data show CDR1 as GTSNPN and CDR2 as SVGIG (reference sequence). The receptor comes from a male donor with ankylosing spondylitis or in good health (not recorded which). This chain uses TRBV30 with TRBJ2-2, with D possibly being TRBD1 (5 bases). The sample was blood, either unsorted or a sorted T cell fraction (not recorded which). The CDR3 is CAWLGLANTGELFF. CDR3 DNA sequence: TGTGCCTGGCTGGGGCTCGCGAACACCGGGGAGCTGTTTTTT. The whole variable domain, filled in from reference TRBV30 and TRBJ2-2, reads SQTIHQWPATLVQPVGSPLSLECTVEGTSNPNLYWYRQAAGRGLQLLFYSVGIGQISSEVPQNLSASRPQDRQFILSSKKLLLSDSGFYLCAWLGLANTGELFFGEGSRLTVL.